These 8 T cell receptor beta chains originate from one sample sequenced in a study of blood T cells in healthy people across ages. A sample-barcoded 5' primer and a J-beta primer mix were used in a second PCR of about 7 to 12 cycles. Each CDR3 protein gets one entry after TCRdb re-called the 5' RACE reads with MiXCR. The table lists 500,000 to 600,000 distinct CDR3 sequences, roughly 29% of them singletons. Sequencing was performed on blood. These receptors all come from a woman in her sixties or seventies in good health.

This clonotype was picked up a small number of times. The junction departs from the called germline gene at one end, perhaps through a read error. The CDR3, as DNA: TGCGCCAGCAGCTCGGAGGGACTCCGGGCCTCTGGGGCCAGCGTCCTGACTTTC. Translation: CASSSEGLRASGASVLTF. The V gene is TRBV5-1, the J gene TRBJ2-6; D is possibly TRBD2 (6 bases). The CDR3 length is 18 residues. Germline assignment: CDR1 SGHRS and CDR2 YFSETQ.

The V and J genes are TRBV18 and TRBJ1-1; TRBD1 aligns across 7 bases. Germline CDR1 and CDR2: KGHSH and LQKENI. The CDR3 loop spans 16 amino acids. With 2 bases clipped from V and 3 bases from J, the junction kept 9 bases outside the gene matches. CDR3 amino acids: CASSPIETGFDTEAFF. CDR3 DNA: TGTGCCAGCTCACCAATCGAGACAGGGTTTGACACTGAAGCTTTCTTT.

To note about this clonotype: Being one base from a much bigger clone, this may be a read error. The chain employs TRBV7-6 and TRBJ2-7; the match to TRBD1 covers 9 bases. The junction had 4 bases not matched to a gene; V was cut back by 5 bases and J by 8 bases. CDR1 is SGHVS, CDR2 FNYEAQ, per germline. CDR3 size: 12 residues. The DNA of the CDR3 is TGTGCCAGCAGCCCTACAGGGGGCAAGCAGTACTTC. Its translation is CASSPTGGKQYF.

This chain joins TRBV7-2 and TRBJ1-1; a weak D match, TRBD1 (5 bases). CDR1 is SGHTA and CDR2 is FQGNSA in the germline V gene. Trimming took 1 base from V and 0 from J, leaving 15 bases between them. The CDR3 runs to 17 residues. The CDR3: CASSLESRGLMNTEAFF. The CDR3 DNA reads TGTGCCAGCAGCTTAGAATCGAGGGGCCTCATGAACACTGAAGCTTTCTTT.

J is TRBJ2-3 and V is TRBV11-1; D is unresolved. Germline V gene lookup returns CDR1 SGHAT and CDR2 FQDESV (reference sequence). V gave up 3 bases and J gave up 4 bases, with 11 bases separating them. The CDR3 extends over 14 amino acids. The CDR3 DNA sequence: TGTGCCAGCAGCTTCCCCGGTTCGTCAGATACGCAGTATTTT. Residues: CASSFPGSSDTQYF.

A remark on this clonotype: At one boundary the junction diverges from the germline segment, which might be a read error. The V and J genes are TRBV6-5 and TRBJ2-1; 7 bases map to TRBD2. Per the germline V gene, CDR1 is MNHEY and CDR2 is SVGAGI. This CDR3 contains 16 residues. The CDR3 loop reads CASSYSGTNPNNEQSF. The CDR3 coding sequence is TGTGCCAGCAGTTACTCGGGGACTAACCCTAACAATGAGCAGTCCTTC.

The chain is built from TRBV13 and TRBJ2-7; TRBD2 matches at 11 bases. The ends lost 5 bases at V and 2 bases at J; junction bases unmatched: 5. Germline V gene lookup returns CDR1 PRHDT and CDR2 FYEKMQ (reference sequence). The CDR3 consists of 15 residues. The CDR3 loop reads CASSLTSGEAYEQYF. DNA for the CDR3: TGTGCCAGCAGCCTGACTAGCGGGGAAGCCTACGAGCAGTACTTC.

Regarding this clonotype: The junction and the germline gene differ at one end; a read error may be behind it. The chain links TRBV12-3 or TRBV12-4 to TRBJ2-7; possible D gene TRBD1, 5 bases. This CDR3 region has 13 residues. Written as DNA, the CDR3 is TGTCCCAGCAGCCTGGGGCTCTCCAACGAGCAGTACTTC. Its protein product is CPSSLGLSNEQYF.